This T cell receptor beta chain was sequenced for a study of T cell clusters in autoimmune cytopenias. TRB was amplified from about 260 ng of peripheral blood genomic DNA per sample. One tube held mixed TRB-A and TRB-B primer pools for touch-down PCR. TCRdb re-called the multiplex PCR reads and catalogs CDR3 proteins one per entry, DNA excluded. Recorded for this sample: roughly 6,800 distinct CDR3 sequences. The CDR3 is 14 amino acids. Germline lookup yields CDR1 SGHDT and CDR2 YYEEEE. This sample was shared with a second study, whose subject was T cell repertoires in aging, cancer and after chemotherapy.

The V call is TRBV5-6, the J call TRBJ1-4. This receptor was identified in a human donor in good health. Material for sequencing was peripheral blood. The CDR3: CASSFYGPSEKLFF. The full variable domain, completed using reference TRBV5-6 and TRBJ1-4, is DAGVTQSPTHLIKTRGQQVTLRCSPKSGHDTVSWYQQALGQGPQFIFQYYEEEERQRGNFPDRFSGHQFPNYSSELNVNALLLGDSALYLCASSFYGPSEKLFFGSGTQLSVL.